This T cell receptor (beta chain) derives from a study of OX40 agonist ivuxolimab in advanced cancers. Background on the whole study: Ivuxolimab was a fully human IgG2 agonistic monoclonal antibody targeting the costimulatory receptor OX40 (CD134). Partial responses were achieved by three dose-escalation patients, of whom one had hepatocellular carcinoma and two had cutaneous melanoma. Peripheral TCRbeta sequencing aimed to test whether ivuxolimab altered TCR sequence diversity and caused clonal T-cell expansion. Intravenous ivuxolimab was administered to patients every 2 weeks at six dose levels: 0.01, 0.1, 0.3, 1.5, 3 and 10 mg/kg. Of the roughly 53 patients in dose escalation, some 20 had hepatocellular carcinoma, about 15 had melanoma, 9 had renal cell carcinoma and 9 had head and neck cancer. In the dose-escalation cohort, 75% to 90% of patients were male, and the mean age was 60 years with a range of roughly 20 to 79. The paper describes the monotherapy dose-escalation part (N = 52 patients) of the phase I trial of ivuxolimab. Patients were allowed to have had prior anti-PD-1, anti-PD-L1 or anti-CTLA-4 therapy, and 40% of the dose-escalation patients had previously received checkpoint inhibitors. The paper as a whole reports these results and caveats: The antigen specificity of the clonally expanded peripheral T cells was not determined. Low levels of normalized T-cell clonal expansion were also shown by some nonresponding patients. At doses of 0.1 to 3.0 mg/kg, clonal expansion of both CD4+ and CD8+ T cells in blood was seen between baseline and week 6. Partial responders in the 0.1-3.0 mg/kg groups had among the lowest normalized peripheral clonal expansion, especially among CD8+ T cells. After ivuxolimab, more expanded clones were found on average in CD8+ T cells than in CD4+ T cells.

About this clone itself: Its antigen remains undetermined. It has no much larger one-base neighbor in the sample; base qualities were not kept.

For sequencing of the TCRbeta CDR3 region, genomic DNA was extracted from the sorted cells. TCRbeta CDR3 regions were sequenced using the immunoSEQ Assay. The source is immuneACCESS, and TCRdb retained only in-frame sequences with V and J called. Part of the clones is not carried over; for the studies checked, unresolved V genes explain less than half of this, and the remainder is unexplained. The sample table holds 90,000 to 120,000 clones, of which approximately 90% were seen once. Approximately 0.69% of the sample lies in the top ten. The trial excluded patients who had a history of autoimmune disease or were on systemic immunosuppression. Peripheral blood for TCR sequencing was collected from all dose cohorts at baseline, on cycle 4 day 1, and on cycle 7 day 1. Samples were obtained from an open-label, multicenter, first-in-human phase I dose-escalation trial of ivuxolimab. Adults with locally advanced or metastatic head and neck squamous cell, hepatocellular, melanoma or renal cell carcinoma were enrolled in the trial. Before TCR sequencing, CD4+ T cells and CD8+ T cells from peripheral blood were sorted into separate populations.

The germline V gene provides CDR1 SGDLS and CDR2 YYNGEE. There are 16 amino acids in the CDR3, from cysteine to phenylalanine inclusive. Only the CDR3 region is kept as DNA, spanning 48 bases read in frame from base 1. V and J are trimmed by 0 bases and 3 bases, and the gene matches miss 6 bases of the junction. The V and J genes are TRBV9 and TRBJ2-7, with 10 central nucleotides matching TRBD1. The TCR sequence derives from an adult with an advanced solid tumor such as melanoma, head and neck, liver or kidney cancer. The material was CD4+ or CD8+ T cells sorted from blood, obtained in a trial of the OX40 agonist ivuxolimab. CDR3 loop: CASSVVGQGVYYEQYF. The nucleotide sequence is TGTGCCAGCAGCGTAGTAGGACAGGGGGTATACTACGAGCAGTACTTC.